This is a list of T cell receptor beta chains from one sample in a study of neurological immune-mediated disorders. TCRdb fed the 5' RACE reads into MiXCR, producing one record per CDR3 protein. The data show about 35,000 distinct CDR3 sequences, 3.8% seen once. Sequencing was done on a sample of PBMCs. These receptors were obtained from a man aged 30-40 years with multiple sclerosis. Both conserved end residues are part of each CDR3. A D gene is named only where the DNA matches it firmly. A row's size may be missing; if present it is once, few, many or a size class.

v_call	d_call	clone_size	j_call	cdr3_aa	cdr3_nt
TRBV3-1	.	few	TRBJ1-2	CASSPGRGAGNYGYTF	TGTGCCAGCAGCCCCGGTAGGGGGGCGGGTAACTATGGCTACACCTTC
TRBV20-1	TRBD2	many	TRBJ2-2	CSAGLAGGAGELFF	TGCAGTGCGGGACTAGCGGGGGGGGCCGGGGAGCTGTTTTTT
TRBV12-3/TRBV12-4	TRBD1	many	TRBJ2-1	CASSFRQGYEQFF	TGTGCCAGCAGTTTTCGACAGGGCTATGAGCAGTTCTTC
TRBV20-1	.	many	TRBJ1-2	CSASTPGGKGYTF	TGCAGTGCTAGCACCCCAGGAGGAAAGGGCTACACCTTC
TRBV29-1	.	many	TRBJ1-1	CSVEDVQEDTEAFF	TGCAGCGTTGAAGATGTCCAGGAGGACACTGAAGCTTTCTTT
TRBV7-2	.	.	TRBJ2-2	CASSLVRIGELFF	TGTGCCAGCAGCTTAGTGCGGATCGGGGAGCTGTTTTTT
TRBV4-3	.	many	TRBJ2-7	CASSQETDSYEQYF	TGCGCCAGCAGCCAAGAGACAGACTCCTACGAGCAGTACTTC
TRBV5-1	.	many	TRBJ1-1	CASSPGSNTEAFF	TGCGCCAGCAGTCCGGGTTCGAACACTGAAGCTTTCTTT
TRBV20-1	.	many	TRBJ1-2	CSADDTRSYGYTF	TGCAGTGCCGACGACACCCGCAGCTATGGCTACACCTTC
TRBV24-1	TRBD1	few	TRBJ2-1	CATSDLGTGDGNEQFF	TGTGCCACCAGTGACCTCGGGACAGGGGATGGCAATGAGCAGTTCTTC
TRBV5-1	.	many	TRBJ2-2	CASSGGGGAPTGELFF	TGCGCCAGCAGCGGGGGAGGGGGCGCTCCCACCGGGGAGCTGTTTTTT
TRBV5-1	.	many	TRBJ1-4	CASRMDGVDEKLFF	TGCGCCAGCAGAATGGACGGGGTAGATGAAAAACTGTTTTTT
TRBV27	.	few	TRBJ1-2	CASTRGTSDGYTF	TGTGCCAGCACCCGAGGAACATCTGATGGCTACACCTTC
TRBV20-1	TRBD1	.	TRBJ2-5	CSGQVGGRETQYF	TGCAGTGGACAAGTAGGGGGCAGAGAGACCCAGTACTTC
TRBV4-2	.	many	TRBJ2-7	CASSQKGEIYEQYF	TGTGCCAGCAGCCAAAAAGGGGAAATCTACGAGCAGTACTTC
TRBV29-1	.	many	TRBJ2-7	CSGQGSSYEQYF	TGCAGTGGCCAGGGATCCTCCTACGAGCAGTACTTC
TRBV6-1	TRBD2	many	TRBJ2-3	CASTPRGGAVDTQYF	TGTGCCAGCACCCCGCGCGGGGGGGCCGTAGATACGCAGTATTTT
TRBV30	.	few	TRBJ1-6	CAWRDADDSPLHF	TGTGCCTGGCGGGACGCAGATGATTCACCCCTCCACTTT
TRBV7-8	.	.	TRBJ1-5	CASNPGRGSNQPQNF	TGTGCCAGCAACCCAGGGAGGGGTAGCAATCAGCCCCAGAATTTT
TRBV7-2	.	.	TRBJ1-3	CASSLAMVRTGGKTIYF	TGTGCCAGCAGCTTAGCCATGGTTCGAACAGGAGGAAAAACCATATATTTT
TRBV20-1	TRBD2	few	TRBJ2-5	CSASGFRGGGETQYF	TGCAGTGCTAGTGGGTTTCGCGGGGGAGGAGAGACCCAGTACTTC
TRBV5-1	TRBD1	many	TRBJ2-7	CASSLGQGGYEQYF	TGCGCCAGCAGCTTGGGACAGGGGGGCTACGAGCAGTACTTC
TRBV18	TRBD2	few	TRBJ2-3	CASSPPEKREVGYF	TGTGCCAGCTCACCCCCGGAGAAGCGGGAAGTGGGATATTTT
TRBV12-3/TRBV12-4	TRBD1	many	TRBJ2-4	CASSLEKYRTGINIQYF	TGTGCCAGCAGTTTAGAGAAATATAGGACAGGGATAAACATTCAGTACTTC
TRBV14	.	many	TRBJ2-2	CASSHGPGRNTGELFF	TGTGCCAGCAGCCACGGTCCGGGGAGGAACACCGGGGAGCTGTTTTTT
TRBV20-1	.	many	TRBJ2-3	CSASGGPLDTQYF	TGCAGTGCTAGCGGGGGGCCTTTAGATACGCAGTATTTT
TRBV6-6	.	.	TRBJ1-4	CASSQGRGGEKLFF	TGTGCCAGCAGCCAAGGCAGGGGAGGGGAAAAACTGTTTTTT
TRBV20-1	.	many	TRBJ1-2	CSATANYYGYTF	TGCAGTGCTACAGCCAACTACTATGGCTACACCTTC
TRBV5-6	TRBD1	many	TRBJ1-2	CASSWWDRDGYTF	TGTGCCAGCAGCTGGTGGGACAGGGACGGCTACACCTTC
TRBV12-3/TRBV12-4	.	few	TRBJ1-2	CASSFGAYGYTF	TGTGCCAGCAGTTTTGGGGCTTATGGCTACACCTTC
TRBV3-1	TRBD1	.	TRBJ1-6	CASSLRTGSTSPLHF	TGTGCCAGCAGCCTCCGGACAGGGTCGACTTCACCCCTCCACTTT
TRBV24-1	.	many	TRBJ1-1	CATSTASGTEAFF	TGTGCCACCAGTACAGCTAGTGGAACTGAAGCTTTCTTT
TRBV20-1	.	many	TRBJ1-2	CSAPWGGGKVYGYTF	TGCAGTGCTCCCTGGGGGGGGGGTAAGGTCTATGGCTACACCTTC
TRBV7-9	TRBD2	many	TRBJ2-3	CASSLVVGGGARDTQYF	TGTGCCAGCAGCTTAGTCGTAGGCGGGGGGGCCAGAGATACGCAGTATTTT
TRBV12-3/TRBV12-4	.	many	TRBJ1-5	CASSFGEDQPQHF	TGTGCCAGCAGTTTTGGGGAGGATCAGCCCCAGCATTTT
TRBV12-3/TRBV12-4	.	many	TRBJ2-5	CASSTLGPETQYF	TGTGCCAGCAGTACCCTGGGGCCCGAGACCCAGTACTTC
TRBV7-2	.	many	TRBJ1-1	CASSLGENTEAFF	TGTGCCAGCAGCTTAGGAGAGAACACTGAAGCTTTCTTT
TRBV7-2	TRBD2	many	TRBJ2-3	CASSFLAGGGADTQYF	TGTGCCAGCAGCTTTCTAGCGGGGGGCGGGGCAGATACGCAGTATTTT
TRBV2	.	few	TRBJ2-7	CASSSLGFYEQYF	TGTGCCAGCAGTTCTCTAGGCTTCTACGAGCAGTACTTC
TRBV6-1	TRBD1	.	TRBJ1-5	CASRDGTGGNQPQHF	TGTGCCAGCAGGGATGGGACAGGGGGCAATCAGCCCCAGCATTTT
TRBV2	.	many	TRBJ2-5	CASSVEWGHQETQYF	TGTGCCAGCAGTGTGGAATGGGGACACCAAGAGACCCAGTACTTC
TRBV10-3	TRBD2	many	TRBJ2-7	CAISVKAGDAVRYEQYF	TGTGCCATCAGTGTTAAAGCGGGGGACGCGGTTCGGTACGAGCAGTACTTC
TRBV10-2	.	many	TRBJ1-4	CASRHRATNEKLFF	TGCGCCAGCAGGCACAGGGCGACTAATGAAAAACTGTTTTTT
TRBV5-6	.	many	TRBJ1-1	CASRGMRGTEAFF	TGTGCCAGCAGGGGGATGCGGGGGACTGAAGCTTTCTTT
TRBV5-1	.	many	TRBJ2-2	CASSLDRDGELFF	TGCGCCAGCAGCTTGGACAGGGACGGGGAGCTGTTTTTT
TRBV5-1	TRBD1	many	TRBJ2-5	CASSLAGGAYETQYF	TGCGCCAGCAGCTTGGCAGGGGGCGCATACGAGACCCAGTACTTC
TRBV7-3	TRBD1	.	TRBJ1-6	CASSLTGTGHNSPLNF	TGTGCCAGCAGCTTAACGGGGACAGGGCACAATTCACCCCTCAACTTT
TRBV7-2	.	many	TRBJ2-7	CASSLRYEQYF	TGTGCCAGCAGCTTACGGTACGAGCAGTACTTC
TRBV5-5	TRBD2	many	TRBJ2-2	CASSSSGFDTGELFF	TGTGCCAGCAGTTCTAGCGGGTTCGACACCGGGGAGCTGTTTTTT
TRBV20-1	.	many	TRBJ1-2	CSALIPGQLNYGYTF	TGCAGTGCCTTAATCCCGGGACAACTAAACTATGGCTACACCTTC
TRBV20-1	TRBD2	many	TRBJ2-7	CSASPLGTSPYEQYF	TGCAGTGCTAGTCCCCTCGGGACTAGCCCTTACGAGCAGTACTTC
TRBV10-3	TRBD1	.	TRBJ2-1	CAIKEPGQIYNEQFF	TGTGCCATCAAAGAGCCGGGACAGATTTACAATGAGCAGTTCTTC
TRBV6-5	.	few	TRBJ1-5	CASRRQENQPQHF	TGTGCCAGCAGACGACAGGAGAATCAGCCCCAGCATTTT
TRBV12-3/TRBV12-4	.	many	TRBJ1-3	CASSFGRPSYGNTIYF	TGTGCCAGCAGTTTCGGGAGACCGTCCTATGGAAACACCATATATTTT